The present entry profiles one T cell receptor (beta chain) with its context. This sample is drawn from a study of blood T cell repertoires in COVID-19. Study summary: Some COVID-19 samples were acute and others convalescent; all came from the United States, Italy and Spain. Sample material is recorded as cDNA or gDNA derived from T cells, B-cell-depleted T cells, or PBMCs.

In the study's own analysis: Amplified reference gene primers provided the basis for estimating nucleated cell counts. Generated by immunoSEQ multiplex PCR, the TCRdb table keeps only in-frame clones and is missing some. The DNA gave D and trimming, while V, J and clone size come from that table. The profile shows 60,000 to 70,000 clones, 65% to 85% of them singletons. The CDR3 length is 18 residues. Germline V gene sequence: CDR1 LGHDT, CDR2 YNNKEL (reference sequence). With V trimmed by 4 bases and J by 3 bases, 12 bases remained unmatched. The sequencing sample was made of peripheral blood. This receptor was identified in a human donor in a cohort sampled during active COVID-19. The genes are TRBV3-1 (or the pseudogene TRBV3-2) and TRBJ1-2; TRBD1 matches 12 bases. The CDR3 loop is CASSLSPGTGGLHYGYTF. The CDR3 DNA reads TGTGCCAGCAGCCTGTCCCCCGGGACAGGGGGCTTACACTATGGCTACACCTTC.